Presented here are 28 T cell receptor beta chains from one specimen sequenced in a study of blood T cells in healthy people across ages. Primed by a sample-barcoded 5' primer and a J-beta primer mix, a second PCR proceeded for 7 to 11 cycles. TCRdb reprocessed the 5' RACE reads with MiXCR, giving one entry per CDR3 protein. The sample carries some 710,000 distinct CDR3 sequences, around half recorded once. Sequencing was performed on blood. Every receptor here comes from an elderly man in good health.

This clonotype was picked up one time. The gene calls are TRBV5-1 and TRBJ1-6; D is possibly TRBD1 (5 bases). V lost 4 bases, J lost 5 bases, and 10 bases lay in between. Looked up from germline, CDR1 is SGHRS and CDR2 is YFSETQ. The CDR3 runs to 14 residues. The CDR3 is CASSVRTNNSPLHF. CDR3 coding DNA: TGCGCCAGCAGCGTGAGGACAAATAATTCACCCCTCCACTTT.

This clonotype was observed a few times. The chain carries TRBV20-1 and TRBJ2-1; TRBD2 is a possible D gene (5 bases). CDR1 is DFQATT and CDR2 is SNEGSKA in the germline V gene (reference sequence). The CDR3 is 15 residues long. Trimming took 1 base from V and 8 from J, leaving 18 bases between them. The CDR3 DNA sequence: TGCAGTGCTAGAGTTTTCCGGGAAAGTATCTATGAGCAGTTCTTC. It yields the protein CSARVFRESIYEQFF.

The chain joins TRBV6-2 or TRBV6-3 to TRBJ2-3; maybe TRBD2 (5 bases). V was pared by 6 bases and J by 2 bases, with 15 bases between. The CDR3 has 15 amino acids. Germline V gene sequence: CDR1 MNHEY, CDR2 SVGEGT. This CDR3 reads CASRSLGLPTDTQYF. In DNA form, the CDR3 reads TGTGCCAGCAGATCCCTAGGACTCCCCACAGATACGCAGTATTTT.

This clonotype was found once. A junction end diverges from the germline sequence, so it may reflect a read error. The V call is TRBV5-4, the J call TRBJ1-2; D possibly corresponds to TRBD1 (5 bases). Per the germline V gene, CDR1 is SGHNT and CDR2 is YYREEE (reference sequence). The CDR3 runs to 13 residues. In DNA form, the CDR3 reads TGTACCAGCAGCCCCGACAGAATCTATGGCTACACCTTC. Translating it yields CTSSPDRIYGYTF.

The rearrangement joins TRBV7-9 to TRBJ2-7; D is unclear. The CDR3 totals 13 residues. Between the trimmed V and J ends, which lost 5 bases and 1 base, there was a span of 9 bases. Germline lookup yields CDR1 SEHNR and CDR2 FQNEAQ (reference sequence). CDR3 loop: CASSVDKSYEQYF. The CDR3 DNA is TGTGCCAGCAGCGTTGACAAGTCCTACGAGCAGTACTTC.

This clonotype was recorded a few times. The chain links TRBV7-2 to TRBJ2-5, with D tentatively TRBD2 (6 bases). The CDR3 is 16 residues long. V dropped 4 bases and J dropped 2 bases, with 17 bases sitting between them. Germline V gene lookup returns CDR1 SGHTA and CDR2 FQGNSA. CDR3 sequence: CASSSLGGRLQETQYF. As DNA, the CDR3 is TGTGCCAGCAGCTCTCTGGGGGGTCGGCTACAAGAGACCCAGTACTTC.

This chain uses TRBV9 with TRBJ1-4; D not certain. The CDR3 sequence is 15 residues long. V lost 0 bases to trimming and J lost 3 bases, with 9 bases between them. From germline, CDR1 is SGDLS and CDR2 YYNGEE. CDR3 loop: CASSVEGMPNEKLFF. The CDR3 DNA sequence: TGTGCCAGCAGCGTAGAAGGGATGCCTAATGAAAAACTGTTTTTT. The full variable domain, completed using reference TRBV9 and TRBJ1-4, is DSGVTQTPKHLITATGQRVTLRCSPRSGDLSVYWYQQSLDQGLQFLIQYYNGEERAKGNILERFSAQQFPDLHSELNLSSLELGDSALYFCASSVEGMPNEKLFFGSGTQLSVL.

With regard to this clonotype: A much bigger clone sits one base away, suggesting this may be a read error. The CDR3 sequence is CASSQDPPGLSGYEQYF. CDR3 bases: TGTGCCAGCAGCCAAGATCCCCCGGGACTAAGCGGCTACGAGCAGTACTTC. The chain joins TRBV4-2 to TRBJ2-7, with TRBD2 identical over 7 bases. Germline lookup yields CDR1 LGHNA and CDR2 YNFKEQ. CDR3 length: 17 amino acids. V gave up 0 bases and J gave up 3 bases; unmatched junction bases: 11.

The rearrangement uses TRBV9 and TRBJ1-6; no firm D call. The V and J ends lost 4 bases and 0 bases respectively, with 8 bases between them. CDR1 and CDR2 (germline): SGDLS, YYNGEE. The CDR3 extends over 15 amino acids. The CDR3 nucleotides read TGTGCCAGCAGCACGGGAGGCTCCTATAATTCACCCCTCCACTTT. This encodes CASSTGGSYNSPLHF.

The V and J genes are TRBV24-1 and TRBJ2-3; no definite D call. Germline assignment: CDR1 KGHDR and CDR2 SFDVKD. The CDR3 is made up of 12 amino acids. V gave up 0 bases and J gave up 8 bases, with 5 bases separating them. DNA for the CDR3: TGTGCCACCAGTGATTTGGTAGGTACGCAGTATTTT. Its protein product is CATSDLVGTQYF.

Notes on this clonotype: Lacking the conserved final phenylalanine or tryptophan, this CDR3 likely reflects a read error. V gene TRBV3-1 combines with J gene TRBJ2-1; 13 bases are a match to TRBD2. CDR1 LGHDT and CDR2 YNNKEL come from the germline V gene (reference sequence). Germline trimming cut 1 base from V and 7 bases from J; bases unmatched to any gene: 4. The CDR3 totals 16 residues. This chain's CDR3 is CASSQAVTSGRNEQFL. The CDR3 coding sequence is TGTGCCAGCAGCCAAGCAGTGACTAGCGGGAGGAATGAGCAGTTCCTC.

This clonotype was seen a handful of times. The V call is TRBV27, the J call TRBJ2-1, with 7 bases matching TRBD1. This CDR3 spans 14 amino acids. V lost 6 bases and J lost 6; bases outside the gene matches: 8. The germline V gene encodes CDR1 MNHEY and CDR2 SMNVEV (reference sequence). CDR3: CASRQDRWPNEQFF. The CDR3 DNA follows: TGTGCCAGCAGGCAGGACAGGTGGCCCAATGAGCAGTTCTTC.

This clonotype occurred a few times. J is TRBJ2-1 and V is TRBV30; 16 nucleotides agree with TRBD2. V lost 3 bases and J lost 4; bases outside the gene matches: 9. This CDR3 contains 18 residues. Looked up from germline, CDR1 is GTSNPN and CDR2 is SVGIG (reference sequence). The CDR3 loop is CAWRVYGTSGRGYNEQFF. CDR3 in DNA: TGTGCCTGGAGGGTTTATGGGACTAGCGGGAGGGGTTACAATGAGCAGTTCTTC.

V and J are TRBV5-1 and TRBJ2-7; D is ambiguous. CDR1 is SGHRS, CDR2 YFSETQ, per germline. V was shortened by 4 bases and J by 4 bases, with 21 bases between the two germline ends. The CDR3 has 16 amino acids. The CDR3 loop reads CASSAATKPNNYEQYF. Written as DNA, the CDR3 is TGCGCCAGCAGCGCCGCTACAAAGCCCAATAATTACGAGCAGTACTTC.

Concerning this clonotype itself: A clone one base away is much larger, so this may be a read error. The V call is TRBV7-2, the J call TRBJ2-1; D may be TRBD1 or TRBD2 (5 bases each). Germline assignment: CDR1 SGHTA and CDR2 FQGNSA. The CDR3 sequence is 14 residues long. CDR3 protein: CASSLTSGHNGQFF. Here the CDR3 DNA reads TGTGCCAGCAGCTTGACAAGCGGACACAATGGGCAGTTCTTC.

Of note for this clonotype: One base away lies a much larger clone, so this may be a sequencing read error. The chain uses TRBV6-2 or TRBV6-3 and TRBJ2-1; weak D call: TRBD1 (6 bases). Germline loops: CDR1 MNHEY, CDR2 SVGEGT. The CDR3 totals 13 residues. Trimming left V 5 bases short and J 6 bases short, with 11 bases between. CDR3 loop: CASSRRDINEQFF. The CDR3, as DNA: TGTGCCAGCAGTCGCCGGGACATCAATGAGCAGTTCTTC.

The V and J genes are TRBV29-1 and TRBJ2-1; weak D call: TRBD2 (5 bases). The better agreement between TRBJ2-7 and the DNA end casts doubt on the J call. CDR3 length: 13 amino acids. Germline values: CDR1 SQVTM, CDR2 ANQGSEA. The CDR3 region has the DNA TGCAGCGTTGAAGAGGGAGCAGACAATGAGCAGTACTTC. Its translation is CSVEEGADNEQYF.

This clonotype was detected only once. The chain employs TRBV3-1 and TRBJ2-1, with D perhaps matching TRBD2 (7 bases). V was shortened by 4 bases and J by 8 bases, with 24 bases between the two germline ends. The CDR3 length is 17 residues. Looked up from germline, CDR1 is LGHDT and CDR2 is YNNKEL (reference sequence). CDR3 region: CASSRDVGQGRGYEQFF. The CDR3 region has the DNA TGTGCCAGCAGCCGAGATGTGGGTCAGGGGAGGGGTTATGAGCAGTTCTTC.

V usage is TRBV5-1 and J usage is TRBJ1-2; TRBD1 matches at 9 bases. Germline CDR1 is SGHRS and CDR2 is YFSETQ. The junction had 6 bases not matched to a gene; V was cut back by 2 bases and J by 4 bases. The CDR3 totals 15 residues. The DNA for the CDR3 is TGCGCCAGCAGCTTAAGACAGGGGGAGGCCTATGGCTACACCTTC. The encoded protein is CASSLRQGEAYGYTF.

The V call is TRBV6-5, the J call TRBJ2-7; possibly TRBD2 for D (6 bases). Per the germline V gene, CDR1 is MNHEY and CDR2 is SVGAGI. Trimming pared 2 bases from V and 3 bases from J, leaving 11 bases between. The CDR3 spans 14 residues. CDR3 sequence: CASSYTKTSYEQYF. The CDR3, as DNA: TGTGCCAGCAGTTACACCAAGACTAGCTACGAGCAGTACTTC.

CDR3 residues: CASSLWGTGYGSYNEQFF. CDR3 in DNA: TGTGCCAGCAGTTTATGGGGGACAGGATACGGCTCCTACAATGAGCAGTTCTTC. The chain couples TRBV27 to TRBJ2-1; TRBD1 matches 8 bases. Germline V CDR1 and CDR2: MNHEY, SMNVEV (reference sequence). V was clipped by 1 base and J by 0 bases; unmatched bases: 8. This CDR3 has 18 residues.

The rearrangement links TRBV18 to TRBJ2-7; D may be TRBD2 (5 bases). CDR1 KGHSH and CDR2 LQKENI come from the germline V gene. The CDR3 consists of 14 residues. V gave up 2 bases and J gave up 5 bases, with 13 bases separating them. Written as DNA, the CDR3 is TGTGCCAGCTCACCAGTACTAGACCCACACGAGCAGTACTTC. Translating it yields CASSPVLDPHEQYF.

The chain employs TRBV20-1 and TRBJ1-5; TRBD1 is a possible D gene (5 bases). The CDR3 has 17 amino acids. Deletions cut 0 bases from V and 1 base from J, with 16 bases between. Germline V CDR1 and CDR2: DFQATT, SNEGSKA (reference sequence). CDR3 DNA: TGCAGTGCTAGAGATCCGTCCCCAGGGCAGAGCAATCAGCCCCAGCATTTT. Translated, it gives CSARDPSPGQSNQPQHF.

V is TRBV12-3 or TRBV12-4 and J is TRBJ1-4, with a tentative D call TRBD1 (6 bases). The V end was cut by 5 bases, the J end by 10 bases, with 20 bases between. The CDR3 length is 15 residues. CDR3 DNA sequence: TGTGCCAGCAGTCAAAGCCTGGTCGAAGGGGGAAAACTGTTTTTT. Translation gives CASSQSLVEGGKLFF.

In its sample, this clonotype was seen many times. CDR3 loop: CASSFRQGLSGANVLTF. The CDR3 DNA reads TGTGCCAGCAGTTTCCGCCAGGGTTTGTCTGGGGCCAACGTCCTGACTTTC. The chain carries TRBV28 and TRBJ2-6, with a possible D match to TRBD1 (5 bases). Germline V gene lookup returns CDR1 MDHEN and CDR2 SYDVKM. The V end lost 3 bases, the J end lost 1 base, and 13 bases lay between the germline ends. This CDR3 is built from 17 residues.

Regarding this clonotype: One end of the junction is discordant with germline, which a read error may explain. The chain couples TRBV7-9 to TRBJ2-5; D is perhaps TRBD2 (5 bases). The CDR3 has 15 amino acids. CDR1 and CDR2 (germline): SEHNR, FQNEAQ (reference sequence). This CDR3 reads CARSLDGLAQETQYF. In DNA, the CDR3 is TGTGCCCGCAGCTTAGATGGGCTAGCCCAAGAGACCCAGTACTTC.

This clonotype was seen only a few times. The V call is TRBV6-5, the J call TRBJ1-2, with TRBD1 identical over 9 bases. CDR3 size: 14 residues. Trimming cost V 6 bases and J 7 bases; bases outside gene matches: 9. The germline CDR1 and CDR2 sequences are MNHEY and SVGAGI. DNA for the CDR3: TGTGCCAGCAGAACCGGGACAGGGACTAGTGGCTACACCTTC. Translation gives CASRTGTGTSGYTF.

This chain uses TRBV25-1 with TRBJ2-3; D remains ambiguous. Trimming took off 7 bases at V and 0 bases at J, with 8 bases between the two ends. The CDR3 extends over 13 amino acids. CDR1 is MGHDK, CDR2 SYGVNS, per germline. The CDR3 DNA reads TGTGCCAGCAAAGCGACTAGCACAGATACGCAGTATTTT. It translates to CASKATSTDTQYF.